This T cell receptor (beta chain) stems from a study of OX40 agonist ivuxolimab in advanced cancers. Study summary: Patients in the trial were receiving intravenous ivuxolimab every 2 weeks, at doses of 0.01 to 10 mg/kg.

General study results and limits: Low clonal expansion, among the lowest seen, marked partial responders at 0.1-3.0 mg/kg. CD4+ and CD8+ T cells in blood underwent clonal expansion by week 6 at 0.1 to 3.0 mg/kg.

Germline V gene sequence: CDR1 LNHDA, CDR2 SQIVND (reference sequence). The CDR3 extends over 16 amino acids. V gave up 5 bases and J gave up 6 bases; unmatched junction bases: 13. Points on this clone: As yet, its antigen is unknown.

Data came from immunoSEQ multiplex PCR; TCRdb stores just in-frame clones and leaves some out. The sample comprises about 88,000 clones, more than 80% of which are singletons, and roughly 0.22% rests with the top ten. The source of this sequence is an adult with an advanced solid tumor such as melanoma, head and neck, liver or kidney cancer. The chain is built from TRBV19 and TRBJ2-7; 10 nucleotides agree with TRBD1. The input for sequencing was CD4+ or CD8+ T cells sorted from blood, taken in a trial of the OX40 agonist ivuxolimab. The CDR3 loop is CASSPSRDRGRGEQYF. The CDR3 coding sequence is TGTGCCAGTAGTCCATCCCGGGACAGGGGAAGAGGCGAGCAGTACTTC.